These 25 T cell receptor beta chains came from one sample sequenced in a study of T cells in Graves' hyperthyroidism and ophthalmopathy. RNA transcripts provided the source from which TCR beta CDR3 regions were amplified. When the TCR CDR3 underwent first-round RT-PCR, the HTBI primer set was used. TCRdb used MiXCR to reprocess the multiplex PCR reads, holding one entry per CDR3 protein. The data hold a few hundred thousand distinct CDR3 sequences, with about 21% observed a single time. Sequences were obtained from blood. These receptors all come from a woman in her 50s with Graves' hyperthyroidism.

V and J are TRBV20-1 and TRBJ2-7; TRBD1 or TRBD2 may be the D gene (6 bases each). Between the trimmed V and J ends, which lost 6 bases and 4 bases, there was a span of 16 bases. The CDR3 has 13 residues. Germline lookup yields CDR1 DFQATT and CDR2 SNEGSKA (reference sequence). The CDR3 reads CSARSGADYEQYF. The CDR3 bases are TGCAGTGCCAGGTCGGGGGCGGATTACGAGCAGTACTTC.

This clonotype was recorded many times. The gene calls are TRBV30 and TRBJ2-7, with D perhaps matching TRBD1 (6 bases). The CDR3 runs to 13 residues. Trimming left V 4 bases short and J 3 bases short, with 13 bases between. Germline CDR1 is GTSNPN and CDR2 is SVGIG (reference sequence). CDR3 region: CAWNLKGVYEQYF. The CDR3 DNA sequence: TGTGCCTGGAACCTCAAGGGGGTCTACGAGCAGTACTTC.

At least ten counts were recorded for this clonotype. This chain uses TRBV4-2 with TRBJ2-3, with D uncertain. The germline CDR1 and CDR2 sequences are LGHNA and YNFKEQ. V lost 0 bases and J 1 base, leaving 11 bases between the germline ends. The CDR3 contains 16 residues. CDR3: CASSQDPSLGTDTQYF. The CDR3 region has the DNA TGTGCCAGCAGCCAAGATCCCTCTTTGGGCACAGATACGCAGTATTTT.

The genes are TRBV20-1 and TRBJ1-1, with D unresolved. V lost 5 bases to trimming and J lost 5 bases, with 12 bases between them. In germline, CDR1 is DFQATT, CDR2 SNEGSKA (reference sequence). This CDR3 has 12 amino acids. The CDR3 is CSALSGETEAFF. The CDR3 DNA reads TGCAGTGCTTTGTCGGGAGAGACTGAAGCTTTCTTT.

The sample holds a few counts of this clonotype. This rearrangement joins TRBV9 to TRBJ1-5; TRBD1 might be the D (5 bases). Between the trimmed V and J ends, which lost 2 bases and 0 bases, there was a span of 9 bases. Germline V CDR1 and CDR2: SGDLS, YYNGEE. The length of the CDR3 is 15 residues. CDR3 region: CASSVGGVSNQPQHF. CDR3 coding DNA: TGTGCCAGCAGCGTTGGAGGGGTTAGCAATCAGCCCCAGCATTTT.

The chain uses TRBV2 and TRBJ2-3; the match to TRBD2 covers 10 bases. CDR1 is SNHLY and CDR2 is FYNNEI in the germline V gene. The CDR3 length is 19 residues. Losses at the gene ends were 0 bases for V and 1 base for J; bases not matched to a gene: 10. CDR3 residues: CASSEASLGLALRTDTQYF. In nucleotides, the CDR3 is TGTGCCAGCAGTGAAGCAAGTCTGGGACTAGCGCTTCGCACAGATACGCAGTATTTT. The entire variable domain, with the rest obtained from reference TRBV2 and TRBJ2-3, is as follows: EPEVTQTPSHQVTQMGQEVILRCVPISNHLYFYWYRQILGQKVEFLVSFYNNEISEKSEIFDDQFSVERPDGSNFTLKIRSTKLEDSAMYFCASSEASLGLALRTDTQYFGPGTRLTVL.

This clonotype has a count of ten or more. The chain carries TRBV5-1 and TRBJ2-7; no firm D call. The germline gives CDR1 SGHRS, CDR2 YFSETQ. The CDR3 loop spans 14 amino acids. The germline V and J ends were trimmed by 1 base and 5 bases, with 13 bases remaining between them. CDR3 coding DNA: TGCGCCAGCAGCTTGACACCCCAAGTTGACGAGCAGTACTTC. Protein sequence: CASSLTPQVDEQYF.

This clonotype was seen at least ten times. The V and J genes are TRBV10-1 and TRBJ1-1, with D perhaps TRBD1 (6 bases). The CDR3 covers 14 residues. Germline CDR1 and CDR2: WNHNN and SYGVQD (reference sequence). V was trimmed by 6 bases and J by 3 bases, leaving 14 bases between them. CDR3 bases: TGCGCCAGCAGGAGAGGGGGGAAGGACACTGAAGCTTTCTTT. Protein: CASRRGGKDTEAFF.

Ten or more counts support this clonotype. The rearrangement uses TRBV20-1 and TRBJ2-3; weak D call: TRBD2 (7 bases). Germline CDR1 DFQATT, CDR2 SNEGSKA (reference sequence). Deletions cut 3 bases from V and 6 bases from J, with 13 bases between. The CDR3 loop spans 13 amino acids. The CDR3 DNA sequence: TGCAGTGCTAGGGTAGGGGGGGCGGATACGCAGTATTTT. Its translation is CSARVGGADTQYF.

Many counts were recorded for this clonotype. The chain employs TRBV12-3 or TRBV12-4 and TRBJ1-2; TRBD1 agrees at 9 bases. The CDR3 totals 18 residues. J gave up 0 bases and V 4 bases, and 12 bases lay outside the gene matches. CDR3 sequence: CASSSPGGQGRTNYGYTF. The CDR3 nucleotides are TGTGCCAGCAGTTCACCAGGGGGACAGGGTCGAACTAACTATGGCTACACCTTC.

At least ten counts were recorded for this clonotype. The chain is built from TRBV28 and TRBJ2-2; no firm D call. This CDR3 has 14 residues. Germline CDR1 reads MDHEN; CDR2 reads SYDVKM. Trimming removed 10 bases from V and 0 bases from J, with 12 bases in between. The CDR3 sequence is CATFDGSNTGELFF. CDR3 coding DNA: TGTGCCACCTTCGACGGTTCGAACACCGGGGAGCTGTTTTTT.

This clonotype has a single count. The chain links TRBV28 to TRBJ2-7; a weak D match, TRBD2 (6 bases). The V gene's germline CDR1 is MDHEN and CDR2 SYDVKM. Trimming removed 7 bases at V and 7 bases at J, with 20 bases between. This CDR3 is built from 14 residues. The CDR3 DNA is TGTGCCAGCACTTCAGGAGGGATGTCCCTTGAGCAGTACTTC. Protein product: CASTSGGMSLEQYF.

Remarks on this clonotype: It may be a read error: a sequence one base away is much more abundant. The V and J genes are TRBV18 and TRBJ1-1; weak D call: TRBD1 (6 bases). The CDR3 spans 15 residues. The germline CDR1 and CDR2 sequences are KGHSH and LQKENI. The CDR3 is CASTPKSGGPIEAFF. CDR3 bases: TGTGCCAGCACACCAAAATCCGGGGGCCCTATTGAAGCTTTCTTT.

In its sample, this clonotype was seen many times. The J gene is TRBJ2-5, the V gene TRBV3-1; D gene unclear. The V end lost 8 bases, the J end lost 1 base, and 8 bases lay between the germline ends. This CDR3 spans 12 amino acids. The germline V gene encodes CDR1 LGHDT and CDR2 YNNKEL (reference sequence). The CDR3 reads CASVGIQETQYF. CDR3 nucleotide sequence: TGTGCCAGCGTTGGAATCCAAGAGACCCAGTACTTC.

This clonotype was counted between two and nine times. CDR3 sequence: CASTQMGNTGELFF. CDR3 sequence (DNA): TGTGCCAGCACCCAGATGGGGAACACCGGGGAGCTGTTTTTT. This chain uses TRBV6-1 with TRBJ2-2; D is undetermined. Trimming took off 7 bases at V and 1 base at J, with 10 bases between the two ends. The CDR3 spans 14 residues. Germline V gene sequence: CDR1 MNHNS, CDR2 SASEGT.

The chain links TRBV24-1 to TRBJ2-2, with D perhaps TRBD2 (6 bases). The ends were cut back, 4 bases at V and 5 bases at J, with 16 bases in the middle. This CDR3 comprises 16 residues. Germline V gene sequence: CDR1 KGHDR, CDR2 SFDVKD. CDR3 in DNA: TGTGCCACCAGTGACATCTATGGAGGGAGTACCGGGGAGCTGTTTTTT. This translates into CATSDIYGGSTGELFF.

In its sample, this clonotype was seen many times. The rearrangement uses TRBV28 and TRBJ2-7, with D unclear. The germline V gene has CDR1 MDHEN and CDR2 SYDVKM. CDR3 length: 16 residues. V lost 2 bases, J lost 2 bases, and 16 bases lay in between. CDR3 coding DNA: TGTGCCAGCAGTTTAACGATCCCAGGCTTTACCTACGAGCAGTACTTC. It codes for CASSLTIPGFTYEQYF.

This clonotype was found a few times. J is TRBJ1-1 and V is TRBV19, with 8 bases lining up with TRBD1. Germline V lookup: CDR1 LNHDA, CDR2 SQIVND (reference sequence). V trimming: 10 bases; J trimming: 1 base; junction bases outside the gene matches: 14. CDR3 length: 16 residues. CDR3 region: CATRQGRGTGNTEAFF. The CDR3 DNA follows: TGTGCCACCCGACAGGGGAGGGGAACGGGGAACACTGAAGCTTTCTTT. The full variable domain, completed using reference TRBV19 and TRBJ1-1, is DGGITQSPKYLFRKEGQNVTLSCEQNLNHDAMYWYRQDPGQGLRLIYYSQIVNDFQKGDIAEGYSVSREKKESFPLTVTSAQKNPTAFYLCATRQGRGTGNTEAFFGQGTRLTVV.

This clonotype was seen many times. One end of the junction does not line up with germline, which may come from a read error. The V gene is TRBV7-7, the J gene TRBJ2-5; unclear D gene. The germline V gene has CDR1 SSHAT and CDR2 FNYEAQ (reference sequence). The length of the CDR3 is 14 residues. The CDR3 loop reads CASSLGGFGETQYF. The CDR3 DNA reads TGTGCTAGCAGCTTAGGCGGCTTCGGGGAGACCCAGTACTTC.

This rearrangement joins TRBV25-1 to TRBJ1-6; possible D gene TRBD1, 5 bases. CDR3 size: 15 residues. V was shortened by 1 base and J by 6 bases, with 10 bases between the two germline ends. Germline V gene lookup returns CDR1 MGHDK and CDR2 SYGVNS. CDR3 loop: CASSESGRANSPLHF. In DNA form, the CDR3 reads TGTGCCAGCAGTGAATCGGGCAGGGCTAATTCACCCCTCCACTTT.

The V gene is TRBV5-1, the J gene TRBJ1-3; tentatively, D is TRBD1 (5 bases). The CDR3 extends over 15 amino acids. CDR1 and CDR2 from the germline V gene are SGHRS and YFSETQ. The V end was cut by 1 base, the J end by 2 bases, with 10 bases between. The CDR3 region has the DNA TGCGCCAGCAGCTTGTCTACAGGAGCTGGAAACACCATATATTTT. Translation: CASSLSTGAGNTIYF.

In this sample, this clonotype turned up a few times. The chain has TRBV4-1 and TRBJ2-3, with a weak D call TRBD2 (7 bases). Trimming removed 4 bases at V and 8 bases at J, with 22 bases between. This CDR3 spans 16 amino acids. CDR1 is MGHRA and CDR2 is YSYEKL in the germline V gene. CDR3 DNA sequence: TGCGCCAGCAGCCCCGGGGGCGGGAGCGGAGAAGGTACGCAGTATTTT. Residues: CASSPGGGSGEGTQYF.

This sequence joins TRBV9 and TRBJ2-1; 8 positions match TRBD2. Losses at the gene ends were 4 bases for V and 6 bases for J; bases not matched to a gene: 9. This CDR3 comprises 15 residues. The germline V gene encodes CDR1 SGDLS and CDR2 YYNGEE. In nucleotides, the CDR3 is TGTGCCAGCAGCCCCGACGGGAGGGCCGTCAATGAGCAGTTCTTC. Amino acid sequence: CASSPDGRAVNEQFF.

In this sample, this clonotype turned up many times. V gene TRBV13 combines with J gene TRBJ2-7, with TRBD1 matching 7 bases. This CDR3 is built from 15 residues. V was pared by 0 bases and J by 3 bases, with 5 bases of the junction left unmatched. Germline CDR1 is PRHDT and CDR2 is FYEKMQ (reference sequence). CDR3 coding DNA: TGTGCCAGCAGCTTAGGTGGACAGGATATCTACGAGCAGTACTTC. Residues: CASSLGGQDIYEQYF.

The chain has TRBV28 and TRBJ1-1; D gene unclear. CDR1 and CDR2 (germline): MDHEN, SYDVKM. The ends were cut back, 2 bases at V and 0 bases at J, with 13 bases in the middle. The CDR3 consists of 16 residues. In nucleotides, the CDR3 is TGTGCCAGCAGTTTAAAACCACCGAACATGAACACTGAAGCTTTCTTT. Its protein is CASSLKPPNMNTEAFF.